This T cell receptor (beta chain) was captured in a study of regulatory T cells in long-lasting Graves disease. Whole-study context: Persistent Graves' disease required over 5 years of antithyroid drugs and positive TSH receptor antibodies.

As for time point: persistent/refractory GD, antithyroid drugs over 5 years with positive TRAb. There was RNA extracted from PBMCs, and the TCR library was made from it. Roughly 9 milliliters of peripheral blood were taken and placed in EDTA tubes. This clonotype was seen only a few times. Trimming at V came to 1 base and at J to 2 bases, leaving 13 bases not matched to a gene. The CDR3 loop spans 18 amino acids. Germline loops: CDR1 SGHTA, CDR2 FQGNSA. Libraries of TCR beta came from iRepertoire HTBI primers plus Arm-PCR of CDR3 regions. MiXCR was run by TCRdb on the multiplex PCR reads, yielding one entry per CDR3 protein. The data show around 460,000 distinct CDR3 sequences, with approximately 23% seen just once and around 13% held by the top ten.

The sequence was collected from a female donor with Graves disease. The V and J genes are TRBV7-2 and TRBJ2-7, with TRBD1 matching over 8 bases. The material sequenced was peripheral blood mononuclear cells (PBMCs), taken when the disease was refractory, from a patient treated with antithyroid drugs. The CDR3 spells CASSLGLVWGQDPYEQYF. The CDR3 DNA sequence: TGTGCCAGCAGCTTAGGTTTAGTATGGGGACAGGACCCCTACGAGCAGTACTTC.